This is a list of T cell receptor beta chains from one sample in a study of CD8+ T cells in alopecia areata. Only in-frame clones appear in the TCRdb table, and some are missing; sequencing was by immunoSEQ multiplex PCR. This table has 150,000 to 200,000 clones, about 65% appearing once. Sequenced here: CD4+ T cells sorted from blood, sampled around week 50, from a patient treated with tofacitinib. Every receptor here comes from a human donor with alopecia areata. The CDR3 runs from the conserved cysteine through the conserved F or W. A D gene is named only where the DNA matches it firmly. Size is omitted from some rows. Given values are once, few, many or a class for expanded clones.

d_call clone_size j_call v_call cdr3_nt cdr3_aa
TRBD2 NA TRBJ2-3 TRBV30 TGTGCCTGGAGTGTTGGAGCGGGGGGCGCCACAGATACGCAGTATTTT CAWSVGAGGATDTQYF
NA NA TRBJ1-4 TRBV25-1 TGTGCCAGCAGTGACGAGTTTCGGGCGGGACTGTTTTTT CASSDEFRAGLFF
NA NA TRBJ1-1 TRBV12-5 TGTGCTAGTGGAAACGGGACACTTATTGAAGCTTTCTTT CASGNGTLIEAFF
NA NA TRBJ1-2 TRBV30 TGTGCCTGGAGAAGTCAGGGCATTGGAGGCTACACCTTC CAWRSQGIGGYTF
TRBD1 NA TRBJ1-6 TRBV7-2 TGTGCCAGCAGCAATTCGGGACAGAGTAATTCACCCCTCCACTTT CASSNSGQSNSPLHF
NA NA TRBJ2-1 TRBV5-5 TGTGCCAGCAGCTTGAGGGGTTCCTACAATGAGCAGTTCTTC CASSLRGSYNEQFF
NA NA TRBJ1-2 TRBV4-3 TGCGCCAGCAGCCAAGATACAGCACCCCTATATGGCTACACCTTC CASSQDTAPLYGYTF
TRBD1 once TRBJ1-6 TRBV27 TGTGCCAGCTCAGGGGGGGATTTAAGATCACCCCTCCACTTT CASSGGDLRSPLHF
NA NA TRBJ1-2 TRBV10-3 TGTGCCATCAGTGACGGGGGCTCGCCTGGCTACACCTTC CAISDGGSPGYTF
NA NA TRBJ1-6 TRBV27 TGTGCCAGCAGGCCGTTTACAGGACTCGATTCACCCCTCCACTTT CASRPFTGLDSPLHF
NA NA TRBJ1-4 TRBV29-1 TGCAGCGTTGGGTTCGGGGCAGCTAATGAAAAACTGTTTTTT CSVGFGAANEKLFF
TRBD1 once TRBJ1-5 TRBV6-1 TGTGCCAGCGGGGACAGGGGGTATCAGCCCCAGCATTTT CASGDRGYQPQHF
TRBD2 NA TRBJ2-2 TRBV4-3 TGCGCCAGCAGCCAGGGGACTACCACCGGGGAGCTGTTTTTT CASSQGTTTGELFF
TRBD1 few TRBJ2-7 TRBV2 TGTGCCAGCAGTGGCGATGTAGGGGGCGCGTACGAGCAGTACTTC CASSGDVGGAYEQYF
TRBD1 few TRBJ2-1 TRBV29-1 TGCAGCGTTTACAGGGGAAATGAGCAGTTCTTC CSVYRGNEQFF
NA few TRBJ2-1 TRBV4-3 TGCGCCAGCAGCCACCCGCGGAGGGGTGAGCAGTTCTTC CASSHPRRGEQFF
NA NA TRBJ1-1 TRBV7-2 TGTGCCAGCAGCCCAAATGGGGTAGGCACTGAAGCTTTCTTT CASSPNGVGTEAFF
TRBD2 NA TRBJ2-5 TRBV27 TGTGCCAGCAGCAGCGAACCTCTAGCGGGGGGGCTCCCGGGAGAGACCCAGTACTTC CASSSEPLAGGLPGETQYF
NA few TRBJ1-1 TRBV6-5 TGTGCCAGCATCAAGGAGGGGACACCTGAAGCTTTCTTT CASIKEGTPEAFF
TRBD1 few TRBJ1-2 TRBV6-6 TGTGCCAGCAGTCATGGACAGGGCCCCAACTATGGCTACACCTTC CASSHGQGPNYGYTF
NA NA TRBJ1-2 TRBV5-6 TGTGCCAGCAGCTTGCCAGCTGGAGCCTATGGCTACACCTTC CASSLPAGAYGYTF
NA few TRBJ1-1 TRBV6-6 TGTGCCAGCAGTCCCGTCTCCGCCACTGAAGCTTTCTTT CASSPVSATEAFF
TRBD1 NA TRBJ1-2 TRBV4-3 TGCGCCAGCAGCCAAGAGACAGGGCGGAGTGGCTACACCTTC CASSQETGRSGYTF
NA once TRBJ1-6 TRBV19 TGTGCCAGTAGTCGCCAGACGGGGGAGGGGTTGAATTCACCCCTCCACTTT CASSRQTGEGLNSPLHF
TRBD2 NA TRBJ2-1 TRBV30 TGTGCCTGGAGTCGGGGGGTCAATGAGCAGTTCTTC CAWSRGVNEQFF
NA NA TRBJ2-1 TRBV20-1 TGCAGTGCCCAAGGGGATCACGGGCAGTTCTTC CSAQGDHGQFF
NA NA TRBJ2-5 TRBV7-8 TGTGCCAGCAGCCCCCCCGGGACGGGGCAAGAGACCCAGTACTTC CASSPPGTGQETQYF
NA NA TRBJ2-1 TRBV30 TGTGCCTGGAGTGTACGGGGCGGGGGCCGCTCCTACAATGAGCAGTTCTTC CAWSVRGGGRSYNEQFF
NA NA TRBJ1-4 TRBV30 TGTGCCTGGAGTGCATTCTTGCCCCTTTGGGGCGAAAAACTGTTTTTT CAWSAFLPLWGEKLFF
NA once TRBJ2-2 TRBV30 TGTGCCTGGACGGCAAACACCGGGGAGCTGTTTTTT CAWTANTGELFF
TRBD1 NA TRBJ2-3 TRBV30 TGTGCCTGGAGTGGGACAGGGAGACCGTATTTT CAWSGTGRPYF
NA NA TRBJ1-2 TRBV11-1 TGTGCCAGCAGCTTAGACCCATATGGGACCAACTATGGCTACACCTTC CASSLDPYGTNYGYTF
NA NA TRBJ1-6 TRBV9 TGTGCCAGCAGCGTAAACAGTAATTCACCCCTCCACTTT CASSVNSNSPLHF
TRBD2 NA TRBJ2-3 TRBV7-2 TGTGCCAGCACCTCACTAGCGGGGGGACGAGATACGCAGTATTTT CASTSLAGGRDTQYF
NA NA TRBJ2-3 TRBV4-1 TGCGCCAGCAGCCAAGACCGGGGGGCCGGAGACAATACGCAGTATTTT CASSQDRGAGDNTQYF
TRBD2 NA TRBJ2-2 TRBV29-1 TGCAGCGCACGGACTAGCGGGGCCGCGAACACCGGGGAGCTGTTTTTT CSARTSGAANTGELFF
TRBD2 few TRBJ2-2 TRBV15 TGTGCCACCAGCAATCGTGTGGGAGGGACCGGGGAGCTGTTTTTT CATSNRVGGTGELFF
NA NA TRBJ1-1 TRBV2 TGTGCCAGCAACCCGGGCCTCAAGACGGACACTGAAGCTTTCTTT CASNPGLKTDTEAFF
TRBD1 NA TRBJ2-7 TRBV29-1 TGCAGCGCCGGACAGGGGAACTCCTACGAGCAGTACTTC CSAGQGNSYEQYF
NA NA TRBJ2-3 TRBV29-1 TGCAGCGTTTCCTCGCCTAGCACCGATACGCAGTATTTT CSVSSPSTDTQYF
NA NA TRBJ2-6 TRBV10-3 TGTGCCATCTCGGGCCGCCCTGGTGGGGCCAACGTCCTGACTTTC CAISGRPGGANVLTF
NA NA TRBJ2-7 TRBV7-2 TGTGCCAGCAGCTCACGAAGCGGTAGCTACGAGCAGTACTTC CASSSRSGSYEQYF
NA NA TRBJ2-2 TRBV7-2 TGTGCCAGCAGCCCCGCCTTTGTGGAGCTGTTTTTT CASSPAFVELFF
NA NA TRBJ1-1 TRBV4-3 TGCGCCAGCAGCTTTAACAGGGACACTGAAGCTTTCTTT CASSFNRDTEAFF
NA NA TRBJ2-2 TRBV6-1 TGTGCCAGCAGTGAAGGCGGGGCGAACACCGGGGAGCTGTTTTTT CASSEGGANTGELFF
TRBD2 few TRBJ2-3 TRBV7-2 TGTGCCAGCAGCCTAAATGGCGGGGGGGCGTCGGATACGCAGTATTTT CASSLNGGGASDTQYF
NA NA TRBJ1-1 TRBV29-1 TGCAGCGTTGTGGCCTGGGTTAACACTGAAGCTTTCTTT CSVVAWVNTEAFF
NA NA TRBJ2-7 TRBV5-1 TGCGCCAGCAGCGGCGGAGGGAGGCCCTACGAGCAGTACTTC CASSGGGRPYEQYF
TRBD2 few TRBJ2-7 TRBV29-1 TGCAGCGTCGGATGGACTAGCGGATCCTACGAGCAGTACTTC CSVGWTSGSYEQYF
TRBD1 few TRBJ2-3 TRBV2 TGTGCCAGCAGCAGGGAACAGGGGAGCACAGATACGCAGTATTTT CASSREQGSTDTQYF
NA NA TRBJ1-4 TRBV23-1 TGCGCCAGCAATAAACAGGGCTGTCCCCACGCAACTAATGAAAAACTGTTTTTT CASNKQGCPHATNEKLFF
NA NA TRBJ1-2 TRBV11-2 TGTGCCAGCAGCTTAGATCAGGGAGGTTTCTATGGCTACACCTTC CASSLDQGGFYGYTF
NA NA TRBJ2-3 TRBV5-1 TGCGCCAGCAGTAATGGACACGGATCAGATACGCAGTATTTT CASSNGHGSDTQYF
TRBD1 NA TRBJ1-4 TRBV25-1 TGTGCCAGCCAGGGGGCTTGGAAACTGTTTTTT CASQGAWKLFF
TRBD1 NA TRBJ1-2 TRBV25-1 TGTGCCAGCAGTGACCTTTCGACAGGGGGTGGCTACACCTTC CASSDLSTGGGYTF
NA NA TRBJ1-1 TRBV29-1 TGCAGCGTTGAATCGGGAACATCGGCAGCTTTCTTT CSVESGTSAAFF
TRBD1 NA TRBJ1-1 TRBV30 TGTGCCCTTGATCGACAGGGCACGAACACTGAAGCTTTCTTT CALDRQGTNTEAFF
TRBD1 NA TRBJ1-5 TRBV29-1 TGCAGCGTTGTCTTGTTGGGACAGAATAGCAATCAGCCCCAGCATTTT CSVVLLGQNSNQPQHF
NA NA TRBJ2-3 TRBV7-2 TGTGCCTCAACCAGGGGGGGGACACTCACAGATACGCAGTATTTT CASTRGGTLTDTQYF
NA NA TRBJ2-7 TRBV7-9 TGTGCCAGCAGCTTAGGGTCAGATTACGAGCAGTACTTC CASSLGSDYEQYF